One sample yielded the 14 T cell receptor beta chains listed below, sequenced in a study of Ad26.COV2.S vaccination and SARS-CoV-2 variants (dated by TCRdb to the early 2020s). Library prep was done by the immunoSEQ multiplex PCR assay. In TCRdb, the immuneACCESS table is reduced to in-frame sequences with V and J assigned. These tables do not hold every clone; where another copy was compared, an unresolved V gene accounts for under half, and the others remain unexplained. This sample gives roughly 350,000 clones in total; 75% to 90% of them show up just once. The ten most abundant clones make up around 10% of the sample. Reading the label with the study, this specimen's treatment or condition is: around 19 received Ad26.COV2.S at low or high dose, single or two shots; 5 received placebo; per-sample allocation not given. For vaccine and placebo recipients, the sequenced repertoires came from samples collected on day 63 after the first injection.

The sample was peripheral blood, taken in a trial of Ad26.COV2.S vaccine versus placebo. The source of these receptors is a person between 18 and 65 years old who received the Ad26.COV2.S COVID-19 vaccine or a placebo.

This clone was recorded once. The J gene is TRBJ2-1, the V gene TRBV7-6; 7 positions match TRBD1. In germline, CDR1 is SGHVS, CDR2 FNYEAQ. This CDR3 spans 16 amino acids. The ends lost 7 bases at V and 4 bases at J; junction bases unmatched: 13. CDR3 in amino acids: CASTSPDRVPYNEQFF. The DNA for the CDR3 is TGTGCCAGCACCAGCCCCGACAGGGTCCCGTACAATGAGCAGTTCTTC.

For this clone: The same CDR3 can be traced to other DNA sequences in this sample. V gene TRBV7-2 combines with J gene TRBJ1-1; D is unresolved. This CDR3 comprises 15 residues. V dropped 1 base and J dropped 0 bases, with 9 bases sitting between them. The germline V gene encodes CDR1 SGHTA and CDR2 FQGNSA. The CDR3 is CASSLGTGMNTEAFF. DNA of the CDR3: TGTGCCAGCAGCTTAGGAACGGGGATGAACACTGAAGCTTTCTTT.

The V gene is TRBV28, the J gene TRBJ1-5; TRBD1 matches at 10 bases. Germline CDR1 is MDHEN and CDR2 is SYDVKM. Trimming took 5 bases from V and 3 from J; bases not matched to a gene: 16. The CDR3 contains 19 residues. The CDR3 sequence is CASSGGQGLKAAFNQPQHF. CDR3 coding DNA: TGTGCCAGCAGTGGGGGACAGGGGCTTAAGGCGGCCTTCAATCAGCCCCAGCATTTT.

This clone was observed a handful of times. This sequence joins TRBV13 and TRBJ1-4; no firm D call. This CDR3 has 15 residues. V dropped 1 base and J dropped 7 bases, with 13 bases sitting between them. The germline V gene has CDR1 PRHDT and CDR2 FYEKMQ (reference sequence). The CDR3 sequence: CASSLVQGGGEKLFF. CDR3 nucleotide sequence: TGTGCCAGCAGCTTAGTGCAAGGAGGTGGTGAAAAACTGTTTTTT.

The rearrangement links TRBV9 to TRBJ1-1; the match to TRBD1 covers 7 bases. The CDR3 totals 14 residues. Germline loops: CDR1 SGDLS, CDR2 YYNGEE. J was trimmed by 1 base and V by 2 bases; bases with no gene match: 2. CDR3 DNA: TGTGCCAGCAGCGTCGAGGGGGCGAACACTGAAGCTTTCTTT. Translation gives CASSVEGANTEAFF.

The chain couples TRBV9 to TRBJ2-3; 11 bases line up with TRBD2. The CDR3 extends over 16 amino acids. Germline CDR1 is SGDLS and CDR2 is YYNGEE. Germline trimming cut 3 bases from V and 2 bases from J; bases unmatched to any gene: 5. The CDR3 reads CASSGTSGSLTDTQYF. The CDR3 DNA is TGTGCCAGCAGCGGCACTAGCGGGAGCCTCACAGATACGCAGTATTTT.

V and J are TRBV6-1 and TRBJ1-6; tentative D call: TRBD1 (5 bases). V was shortened by 2 bases and J by 5 bases, with 10 bases between the two germline ends. The CDR3 spans 15 residues. Germline assignment: CDR1 MNHNS and CDR2 SASEGT. In DNA, the CDR3 is TGTGCCAGCAGTGAATCAGGGTTAGATAATTCACCCCTCCACTTT. Its protein product is CASSESGLDNSPLHF.

The genes are TRBV27 and TRBJ1-5; TRBD1 aligns across 7 bases. Germline values: CDR1 MNHEY, CDR2 SMNVEV (reference sequence). J lost 2 bases, V lost 6 bases, and 4 bases had no gene match. This CDR3 has 14 residues. The CDR3 region has the DNA TGTGCCAGCAGACGCGGACAGGGCAATCAGCCCCAGCATTTT. Translation: CASRRGQGNQPQHF.

The CDR3 region has the DNA TGTGCCAGCAGTCAACCTGACAGCGGACACTACGAGCAGTACTTC. Amino acids: CASSQPDSGHYEQYF. V gene TRBV6-5 combines with J gene TRBJ2-7, with D tentatively TRBD1 or TRBD2 (5 bases each). Germline V gene sequence: CDR1 MNHEY, CDR2 SVGAGI. V lost 5 bases and J lost 3, with 17 bases in between. This CDR3 is built from 15 residues.

This chain uses TRBV28 with TRBJ1-4; possible D gene TRBD1, 5 bases. V lost 3 bases to trimming and J lost 12 bases, with 11 bases between them. The CDR3 runs to 12 residues. Germline V gene lookup returns CDR1 MDHEN and CDR2 SYDVKM. In nucleotides, the CDR3 is TGTGCCAGCAGTTTGACAGAGGGACAACTGTTTTTT. Amino acids: CASSLTEGQLFF.

As to this clone: Sequence at one end of the junction differs from germline and may be a read error. The V call is TRBV24-1, the J call TRBJ2-5, with a tentative D call TRBD1 (5 bases). The CDR3 is made up of 15 amino acids. Germline assignment: CDR1 KGHDR and CDR2 SFDVKD. CDR3 amino acids: CATSDQTGIQGTQYF. The CDR3 DNA follows: TGTGCCACCAGTGATCAAACAGGAATACAAGGGACCCAGTACTTC.

The chain uses TRBV19 and TRBJ2-3; TRBD2 is a possible D gene (5 bases). This CDR3 has 16 amino acids. Trimming shortened V by 3 bases and J by 0 bases, and 13 bases separated the two germline ends. Germline lookup yields CDR1 LNHDA and CDR2 SQIVND (reference sequence). CDR3 region: CASSMSSWGSTDTQYF. The CDR3 DNA is TGTGCCAGTAGTATGTCTAGCTGGGGAAGCACAGATACGCAGTATTTT.

This clone occurred once. The chain employs TRBV7-2 and TRBJ1-4; the D gene is possibly TRBD1 (5 bases). This CDR3 has 14 amino acids. V was clipped by 3 bases and J by 8 bases, with 13 bases between them. In germline, CDR1 is SGHTA, CDR2 FQGNSA. The CDR3 reads CASSFNQGGEKLFF. CDR3 DNA sequence: TGTGCCAGCAGCTTTAACCAGGGTGGGGAAAAACTGTTTTTT.

The chain links TRBV3-1 (or the pseudogene TRBV3-2) to TRBJ2-2, with TRBD2 matching over 8 bases. Germline V gives CDR1 LGHDT, CDR2 YNNKEL (reference sequence). V was clipped by 0 bases and J by 7 bases; unmatched bases: 7. The CDR3 is 16 amino acids. CDR3 coding DNA: TGTGCCAGCAGCCAAGAGGCGTCTAGCGGGCGCGGGGAGCTGTTTTTT. Protein product: CASSQEASSGRGELFF.